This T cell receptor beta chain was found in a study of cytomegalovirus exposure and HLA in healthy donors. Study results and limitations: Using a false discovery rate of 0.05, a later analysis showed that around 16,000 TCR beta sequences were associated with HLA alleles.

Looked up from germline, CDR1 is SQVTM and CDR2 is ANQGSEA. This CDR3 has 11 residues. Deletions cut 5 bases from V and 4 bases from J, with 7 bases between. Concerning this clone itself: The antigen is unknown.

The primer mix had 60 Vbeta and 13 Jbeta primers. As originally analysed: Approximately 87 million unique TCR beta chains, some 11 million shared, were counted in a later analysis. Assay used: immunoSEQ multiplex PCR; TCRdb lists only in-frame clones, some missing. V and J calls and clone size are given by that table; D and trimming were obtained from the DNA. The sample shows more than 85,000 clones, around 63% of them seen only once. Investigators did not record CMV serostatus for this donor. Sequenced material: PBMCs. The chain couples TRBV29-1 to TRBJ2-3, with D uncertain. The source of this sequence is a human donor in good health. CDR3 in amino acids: CSVSLADTQYF. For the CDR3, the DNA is TGCAGCGTTTCTCTTGCAGATACGCAGTATTTT.